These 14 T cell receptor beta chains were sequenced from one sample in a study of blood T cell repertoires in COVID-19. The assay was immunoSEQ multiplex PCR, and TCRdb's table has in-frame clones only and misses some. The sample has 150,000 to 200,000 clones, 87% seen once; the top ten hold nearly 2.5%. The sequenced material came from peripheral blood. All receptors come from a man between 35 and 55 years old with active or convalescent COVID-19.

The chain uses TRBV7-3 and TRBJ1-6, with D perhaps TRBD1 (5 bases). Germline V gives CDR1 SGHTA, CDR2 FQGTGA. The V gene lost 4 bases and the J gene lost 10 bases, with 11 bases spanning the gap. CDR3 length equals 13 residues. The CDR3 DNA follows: TGTGCCAGCAGCTCCAGGGTAGGGTCACCCCTCCACTTT. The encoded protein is CASSSRVGSPLHF. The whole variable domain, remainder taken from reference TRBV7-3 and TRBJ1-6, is GAGVSQTPSNKVTEKGKYVELRCDPISGHTALYWYRQSLGQGPEFLIYFQGTGAADDSGLPNDRFFAVRPEGSVSTLKIQRTERGDSAVYLCASSSRVGSPLHFGNGTRLTVT.

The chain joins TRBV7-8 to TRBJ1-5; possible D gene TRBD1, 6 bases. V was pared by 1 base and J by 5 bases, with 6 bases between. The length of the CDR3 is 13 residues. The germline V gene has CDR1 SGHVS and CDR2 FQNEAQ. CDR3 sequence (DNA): TGTGCCAGCAGCTTAGACAGGGATCAGCCCCAGCATTTT. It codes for CASSLDRDQPQHF.

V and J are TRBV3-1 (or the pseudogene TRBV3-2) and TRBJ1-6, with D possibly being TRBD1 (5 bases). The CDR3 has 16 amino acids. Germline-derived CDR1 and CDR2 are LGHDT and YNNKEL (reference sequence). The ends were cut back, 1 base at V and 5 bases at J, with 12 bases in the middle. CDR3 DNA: TGTGCCAGCAGCCAAGGGGGGGTCGGGAATAATTCACCCCTCCACTTT. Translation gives CASSQGGVGNNSPLHF.

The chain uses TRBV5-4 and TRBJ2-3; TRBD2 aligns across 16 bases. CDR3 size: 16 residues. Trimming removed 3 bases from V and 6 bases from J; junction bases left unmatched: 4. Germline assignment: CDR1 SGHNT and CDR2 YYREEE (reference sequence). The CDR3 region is CASSSGTSGGADTQYF. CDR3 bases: TGTGCCAGCAGCTCCGGGACTAGCGGGGGGGCGGATACGCAGTATTTT. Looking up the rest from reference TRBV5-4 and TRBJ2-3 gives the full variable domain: ETGVTQSPTHLIKTRGQQVTLRCSSQSGHNTVSWYQQALGQGPQFIFQYYREEENGRGNFPPRFSGLQFPNYSSELNVNALELDDSALYLCASSSGTSGGADTQYFGPGTRLTVL.

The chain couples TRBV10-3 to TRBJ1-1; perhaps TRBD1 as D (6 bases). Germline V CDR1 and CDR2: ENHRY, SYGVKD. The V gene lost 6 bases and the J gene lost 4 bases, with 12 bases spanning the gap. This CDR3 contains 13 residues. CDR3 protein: CAIRGGTITEAFF. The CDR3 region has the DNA TGTGCCATCAGGGGGGGGACAATCACTGAAGCTTTCTTT.

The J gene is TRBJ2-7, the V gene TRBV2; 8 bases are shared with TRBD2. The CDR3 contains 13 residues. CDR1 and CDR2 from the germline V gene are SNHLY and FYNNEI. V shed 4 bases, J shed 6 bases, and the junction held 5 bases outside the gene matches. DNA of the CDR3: TGTGCCAGCAGTGCTCTCCGGGGGGGCGAGCAGTACTTC. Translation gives CASSALRGGEQYF.

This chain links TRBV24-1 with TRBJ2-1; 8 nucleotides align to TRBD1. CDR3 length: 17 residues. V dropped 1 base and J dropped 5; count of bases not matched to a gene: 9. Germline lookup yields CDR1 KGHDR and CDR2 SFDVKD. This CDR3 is CATSDFGTGKGHNEQFF. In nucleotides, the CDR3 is TGTGCCACCAGTGATTTCGGGACAGGAAAGGGGCACAATGAGCAGTTCTTC.

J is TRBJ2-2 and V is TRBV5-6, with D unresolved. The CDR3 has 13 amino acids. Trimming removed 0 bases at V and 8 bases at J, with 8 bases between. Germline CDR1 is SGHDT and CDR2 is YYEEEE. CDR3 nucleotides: TGTGCCAGCAGCTTGGCTGGGCCTGGGGAGCTGTTTTTT. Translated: CASSLAGPGELFF.

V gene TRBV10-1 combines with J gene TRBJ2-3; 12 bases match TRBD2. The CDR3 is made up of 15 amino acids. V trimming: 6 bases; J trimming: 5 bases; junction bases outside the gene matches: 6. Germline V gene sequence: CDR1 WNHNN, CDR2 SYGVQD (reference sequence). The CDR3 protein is CASSLQTSGGDTQYF. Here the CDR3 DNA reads TGCGCCAGCAGCCTCCAGACTAGCGGGGGAGATACGCAGTATTTT.

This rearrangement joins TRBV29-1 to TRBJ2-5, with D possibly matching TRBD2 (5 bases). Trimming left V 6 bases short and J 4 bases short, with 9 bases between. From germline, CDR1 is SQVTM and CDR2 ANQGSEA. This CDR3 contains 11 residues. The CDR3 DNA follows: TGCAGCGTCGGGGAGAGAGAGACCCAGTACTTC. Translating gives CSVGERETQYF.

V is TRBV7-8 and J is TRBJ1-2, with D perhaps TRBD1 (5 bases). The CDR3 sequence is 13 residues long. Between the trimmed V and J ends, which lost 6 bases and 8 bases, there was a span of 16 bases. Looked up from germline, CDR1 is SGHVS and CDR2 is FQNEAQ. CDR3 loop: CASRPRGIEGYTF. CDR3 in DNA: TGTGCCAGCAGACCGCGGGGGATAGAGGGCTACACCTTC.

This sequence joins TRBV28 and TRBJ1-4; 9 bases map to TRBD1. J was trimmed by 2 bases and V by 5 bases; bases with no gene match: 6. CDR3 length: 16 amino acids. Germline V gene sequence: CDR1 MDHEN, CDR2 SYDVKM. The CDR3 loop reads CASSPLGQGTNEKLFF. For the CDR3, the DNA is TGTGCCAGCAGTCCCCTAGGACAGGGGACTAATGAAAAACTGTTTTTT.

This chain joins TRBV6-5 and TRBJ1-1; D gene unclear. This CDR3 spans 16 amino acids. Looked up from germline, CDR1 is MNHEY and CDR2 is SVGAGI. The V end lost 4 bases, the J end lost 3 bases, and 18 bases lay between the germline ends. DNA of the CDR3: TGTGCCAGCAGTTCGACGGAGAGAATCATGGACACTGAAGCTTTCTTT. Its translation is CASSSTERIMDTEAFF.

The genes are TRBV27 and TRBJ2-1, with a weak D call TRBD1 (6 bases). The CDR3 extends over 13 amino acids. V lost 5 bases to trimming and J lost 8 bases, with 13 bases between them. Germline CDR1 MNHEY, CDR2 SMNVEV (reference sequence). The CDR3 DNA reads TGTGCCAGCAGTGGATTACAGGGCCATGAGCAGTTCTTC. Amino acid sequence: CASSGLQGHEQFF.